This is a list of T cell receptor beta chains from one sample in a study of blood T cell repertoires in COVID-19. Assay: immunoSEQ multiplex PCR; the TCRdb copy retains only in-frame clones and omits some. The sample lists 300,000 to 400,000 clones, 90% seen once, with approximately 2.9% in the top ten. Sequenced: peripheral blood. The receptors stem from a woman aged 25 to 39 with COVID-19, enrolled during active disease. CDR3s include the opening cysteine and the closing phenylalanine or tryptophan. A D gene is named only where the DNA matches it firmly. Size tells how often a clone was seen (once, few, many) or the class of an expanded clone, and some rows leave it out.

clone size,J gene,V gene,D gene,CDR3 protein,CDR3 DNA
-,TRBJ2-5,TRBV27,-,CASGGREWKQETQYF,TGTGCCAGCGGGGGCAGGGAATGGAAGCAAGAGACCCAGTACTTC
-,TRBJ1-1,TRBV25-1,TRBD1,CASSAHRDRGTEAFF,TGTGCCAGCAGTGCGCACCGGGACAGGGGTACTGAAGCTTTCTTT
-,TRBJ1-1,TRBV19,TRBD1,CASSTYPGQGRTEAFF,TGTGCCAGTAGCACATATCCGGGACAGGGGAGGACTGAAGCTTTCTTT
-,TRBJ2-7,TRBV27,-,CASSPSWGRSSYEQYF,TGTGCCAGCAGTCCGTCCTGGGGGAGGTCAAGCTACGAGCAGTACTTC
-,TRBJ1-4,TRBV21-1,-,CAHAPGGLNEKLFF,TGTGCCCACGCTCCTGGGGGGTTGAATGAAAAACTGTTTTTT
-,TRBJ2-2,TRBV6-6,TRBD2,CASSLASGRRSGELFF,TGTGCCAGCAGTCTGGCTAGCGGGAGGAGGTCCGGGGAGCTGTTTTTT
-,TRBJ2-3,TRBV5-1,TRBD1,CASSLMQGADTQYF,TGCGCCAGCAGCTTGATGCAGGGGGCAGATACGCAGTATTTT
-,TRBJ1-6,TRBV15,-,CATSDDATSPLHF,TGTGCCACCAGCGATGACGCAACTAGTCCCCTCCACTTT
-,TRBJ2-7,TRBV18,-,CASSPRQGPSYEQYF,TGTGCCAGCTCACCAAGGCAGGGGCCCTCCTACGAGCAGTACTTC
-,TRBJ2-7,TRBV30,TRBD1,CARPVTGGKGEQYF,TGTGCTAGACCAGTCACAGGGGGAAAAGGGGAGCAGTACTTC
few,TRBJ2-3,TRBV7-2,TRBD2,CASSFLGGGPDTQYF,TGTGCCAGCAGCTTCCTGGGGGGGGGTCCAGATACGCAGTATTTT
-,TRBJ1-5,TRBV30,-,CAWSGTEEEYQPQHF,TGTGCCTGGAGTGGGACGGAGGAAGAATATCAGCCCCAGCATTTT
-,TRBJ1-5,TRBV2,TRBD1,CASSEKGAGNQPQHF,TGTGCCAGCAGTGAAAAGGGGGCTGGTAATCAGCCCCAGCATTTT
-,TRBJ2-3,TRBV28,-,CASGDLELQNTDTQYF,TGTGCCAGTGGTGACCTGGAGCTCCAAAACACAGATACGCAGTATTTT
-,TRBJ1-1,TRBV10-2,-,CASSPDIQNTEAFF,TGCGCCAGCAGCCCCGACATACAGAACACTGAAGCTTTCTTT
-,TRBJ2-1,TRBV5-1,TRBD2,CARRLAGMNEQFF,TGCGCCAGAAGACTAGCGGGAATGAATGAGCAGTTCTTC
-,TRBJ2-1,TRBV3-1/TRBV3-2,-,CASSQDWGTSFYNEQFF,TGTGCCAGCAGCCAAGATTGGGGGACTTCCTTTTACAATGAGCAGTTCTTC
-,TRBJ1-1,TRBV30,TRBD1,CAWIRTGRFLTEAFF,TGTGCCTGGATCAGGACAGGGAGATTTTTGACTGAAGCTTTCTTT
-,TRBJ1-5,TRBV19,-,CASITSGLNQPQHF,TGTGCCAGTATCACGTCCGGTCTAAATCAGCCCCAGCATTTT
-,TRBJ1-4,TRBV27,TRBD1,CASSKWDRVGKLFF,TGTGCCAGCAGTAAATGGGACAGGGTTGGAAAACTGTTTTTT
-,TRBJ1-2,TRBV29-1,-,CSVGHQGDYGYTF,TGCAGCGTTGGCCATCAAGGGGACTATGGCTACACCTTC
-,TRBJ2-2,TRBV15,-,CATSREMGGIGELFF,TGTGCCACCAGCAGAGAGATGGGGGGAATCGGGGAGCTGTTTTTT
-,TRBJ2-2,TRBV5-4,TRBD2,CASSPLAGGNTGELFF,TGTGCCAGCAGCCCACTAGCGGGAGGGAACACCGGGGAGCTGTTTTTT
-,TRBJ1-4,TRBV18,-,CASSPPGRRIEEKLFF,TGTGCCAGCTCACCACCGGGGAGAAGAATAGAAGAAAAACTGTTTTTT
-,TRBJ1-1,TRBV20-1,-,CSASPPAGNTEAFF,TGCAGTGCTAGTCCCCCCGCCGGGAACACTGAAGCTTTCTTT
-,TRBJ1-5,TRBV5-6,-,CASSPGGKQPQHF,TGTGCCAGCAGCCCGGGAGGGAAGCAGCCCCAGCATTTT
-,TRBJ2-1,TRBV3-1/TRBV3-2,-,CASSQADSEQFF,TGTGCCAGCAGCCAAGCAGACAGTGAGCAGTTCTTC
-,TRBJ2-7,TRBV6-5,TRBD1,CASSSDDRVYSEQYF,TGTGCCAGCAGTTCCGACGACAGGGTTTACTCCGAGCAGTACTTC
-,TRBJ1-3,TRBV6-1,-,CASSEALGRGSGNTIYF,TGTGCCAGCAGTGAAGCGCTTGGCAGGGGCTCTGGAAACACCATATATTTT
-,TRBJ1-5,TRBV2,-,CASSEQGQPQHF,TGTGCCAGCAGTGAACAGGGCCAGCCCCAGCATTTT
-,TRBJ2-7,TRBV30,-,CAWSVLDSYEQYF,TGTGCCTGGAGTGTACTGGACAGCTACGAGCAGTACTTC
-,TRBJ2-2,TRBV2,-,CASSATGTGELFF,TGTGCCAGCAGTGCTACAGGGACCGGGGAGCTGTTTTTT
-,TRBJ1-3,TRBV5-1,-,CASSEDTGGNTIYF,TGCGCCAGCAGCGAAGACACTGGGGGAAACACCATATATTTT
-,TRBJ2-7,TRBV5-1,-,CASSLHDEQYF,TGCGCCAGCAGCTTACACGACGAGCAGTACTTC
-,TRBJ1-1,TRBV7-9,-,CASSNIQGTEAFF,TGTGCCAGCAGCAACATCCAGGGCACTGAAGCTTTCTTT
-,TRBJ1-2,TRBV28,TRBD1,CASSPTGTGRHYGYTF,TGTGCCAGCAGTCCGACCGGGACAGGGCGGCACTATGGCTACACCTTC
-,TRBJ1-6,TRBV7-3,-,CASSLSGSHSPLHF,TGTGCCAGCAGCTTATCAGGGTCTCATTCACCCCTCCACTTT
-,TRBJ2-7,TRBV18,-,CASSPLGGSGTYEQYF,TGTGCCAGCTCACCACTCGGGGGAAGCGGTACCTACGAGCAGTACTTC
once,TRBJ2-7,TRBV27,TRBD2,CASSSRASGPYEQYF,TGTGCCAGCAGTTCCAGAGCTAGCGGACCCTACGAGCAGTACTTC
once,TRBJ1-1,TRBV19,-,CASSIGTNRVHTEAFF,TGTGCCAGTAGTATAGGTACGAACAGGGTTCACACTGAAGCTTTCTTT
-,TRBJ1-4,TRBV28,TRBD1,CASSFGTGLGKLFF,TGTGCCAGCAGTTTCGGGACAGGGCTTGGGAAACTGTTTTTT
-,TRBJ2-5,TRBV2,-,CASSEASEFETQYF,TGTGCCAGCAGTGAGGCTAGCGAGTTCGAGACCCAGTACTTC